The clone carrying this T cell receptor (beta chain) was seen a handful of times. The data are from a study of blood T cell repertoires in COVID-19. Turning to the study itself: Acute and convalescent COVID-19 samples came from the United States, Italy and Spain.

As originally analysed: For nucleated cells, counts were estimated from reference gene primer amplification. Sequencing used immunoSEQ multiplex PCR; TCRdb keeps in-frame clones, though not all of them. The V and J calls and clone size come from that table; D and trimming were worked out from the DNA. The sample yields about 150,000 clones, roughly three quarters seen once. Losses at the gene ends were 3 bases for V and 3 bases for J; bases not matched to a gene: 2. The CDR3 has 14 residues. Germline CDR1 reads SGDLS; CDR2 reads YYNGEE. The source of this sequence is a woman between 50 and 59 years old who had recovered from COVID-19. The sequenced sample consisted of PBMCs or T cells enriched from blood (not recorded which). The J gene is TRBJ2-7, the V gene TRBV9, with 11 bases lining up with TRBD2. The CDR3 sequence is CASSGGTSGYEQYV. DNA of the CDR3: TGTGCCAGCAGCGGGGGGACTAGCGGCTACGAGCAGTACGTC.